The sequence of this TCR beta chain was determined in a study of blood T cells in healthy people across ages. The use of a sample-barcoded 5' primer and a J-beta primer mix characterized a second PCR of about 7 to 12 cycles. Each CDR3 protein gets one entry after TCRdb re-called the 5' RACE reads with MiXCR. This table holds about 970,000 distinct CDR3 sequences, about 53% found once. With each sample, at least 5.5 micrograms of total RNA were extracted. The sample comprised blood. The receptor was isolated from a woman aged 60-70 years in good health.

The CDR3 region is CASSQATAGGPGNTIYF. CDR3 in DNA: TGTGCCAGCAGCCAAGCCACAGCGGGGGGCCCTGGAAACACCATATATTTT. The chain is built from TRBV4-2 and TRBJ1-3; perhaps TRBD1 as D (6 bases). Germline loops: CDR1 LGHNA, CDR2 YNFKEQ. This CDR3 region has 17 residues. Trimming removed 1 base at V and 2 bases at J, with 15 bases between.